A selection of T cell receptor beta chains follows, all from one sample in a study of T cells in Graves' hyperthyroidism and ophthalmopathy. From the multiplex PCR reads, TCRdb called clonotypes with MiXCR, one entry per CDR3 protein. The sample lists 220,000 or so distinct CDR3 sequences; about 15% were seen once. Sequencing input: blood. The receptors here all came from a woman aged 18-29 years with Graves' ophthalmopathy. Both conserved end residues are part of each CDR3. D genes are given only for firm matches. Expanded clones get a size class; other rows say once, few or many, or leave the size out.

V	J	size	D	DNA	CDR3
TRBV2	TRBJ2-1	many	TRBD1	TGTGCCAGCAGTGGGGCAGGGGGCCGGGGGGAGCAGTTCTTC	CASSGAGGRGEQFF
TRBV5-5	TRBJ2-7	many	TRBD2	TGTGCCAGCAGCCCAGGACTAGCAGCTTACGAGCAGTACTTC	CASSPGLAAYEQYF
TRBV4-3	TRBJ2-2	few	NA	TGCGCCAGCAGCCAAGCGGGAGAAGCGGACGGGGAGCTGTTTTTT	CASSQAGEADGELFF
TRBV14	TRBJ2-1	many	TRBD2	TGTGCCAGCAGCCTACTAGCGCGTAGCTCCTACAATGAGCAGTTCTTC	CASSLLARSSYNEQFF
TRBV3-1	TRBJ1-1	many	TRBD1	TGTGCCAGCAGCCAAGGGGCGGGACAGGGATTCTTT	CASSQGAGQGFF
TRBV12-3/TRBV12-4	TRBJ2-7	many	NA	TGTGCCAGCAGTGCACTTGTTCAGGGGTCCTACGAGCAGTACTTC	CASSALVQGSYEQYF
TRBV7-9	TRBJ2-5	many	NA	TGTGCCAGCAGCTTAGTATGGTCGGAGACCCAGTACTTC	CASSLVWSETQYF
TRBV6-4	TRBJ2-3	few	TRBD2	TGTGCCAGCAGTGATACGGCTAGCGGGGGGTTTAACACAGATACGCAGTATTTT	CASSDTASGGFNTDTQYF
TRBV13	TRBJ2-1	NA	TRBD2	TGTGCCAGCAGGCCGGGACTAGCGGAGATCAATGAGCAGTTCTTC	CASRPGLAEINEQFF
TRBV27	TRBJ2-3	NA	TRBD2	TGTGCCAGCAGTCCGCTTTTGAGCGGGAGAACAGATACGCAGTATTTT	CASSPLLSGRTDTQYF
TRBV18	TRBJ1-2	many	NA	TGTGCCAGCTCACCACGGAGAGTAGACAACTATGGCTACACCTTC	CASSPRRVDNYGYTF
TRBV29-1	TRBJ2-1	NA	TRBD2	TGCAGCGTCTCCTACCCCGGGACTAGCGGGGGCCCCAGGGATGAGCAGTTCTTC	CSVSYPGTSGGPRDEQFF
TRBV12-3/TRBV12-4	TRBJ1-2	NA	TRBD1	TGTGCCAGCAGTCCGTCCGGGACAGGGACCTATGGCTACACCTTC	CASSPSGTGTYGYTF
TRBV6-1	TRBJ1-1	many	NA	TGTGCCAGCAGTCCCGGGACACTCTCTACTGAAGCTTTCTTT	CASSPGTLSTEAFF
TRBV2	TRBJ2-5	many	TRBD1	TGTGCCAGCAGCCGACAGGGGTCACAAGAGACCCAGTACTTC	CASSRQGSQETQYF
TRBV6-1	TRBJ1-1	many	NA	TGTGCCAGCAGTTCCCGGGACTATGGGGCTGAAGCTTTCTTT	CASSSRDYGAEAFF
TRBV29-1	TRBJ1-1	many	NA	TGCAGCGTTGAGAGGAAAATGAACACTGAAGCTTTCTTT	CSVERKMNTEAFF
TRBV30	TRBJ1-1	many	TRBD1	TGTGCCTGGAGTGCATTGTCAGGGGGCACTGAAGCTTTCTTT	CAWSALSGGTEAFF
TRBV29-1	TRBJ2-7	many	NA	TGCAGCGTTTCAGGAACGACGGACAGCTCCTACGAGCAGTACTTC	CSVSGTTDSSYEQYF
TRBV6-6	TRBJ1-2	many	NA	TGTGCCAGCAGTTACACAGGGAAATCTAGTGGCTACACCTTC	CASSYTGKSSGYTF
TRBV5-5	TRBJ1-1	many	NA	TGTGCCAGCAGCCCACATGGGGGGGGGGAAGCTTTCTTT	CASSPHGGGEAFF
TRBV7-2	TRBJ2-5	NA	TRBD2	TGTGCCAGCAGCTTAGGTGCTAGCGGGGGGGCCTTAGAGACCCAGTACTTC	CASSLGASGGALETQYF
TRBV6-1	TRBJ1-1	many	TRBD1	TGTGCCAGCACCGGGACAGGGGGCGAGTACACTGAAGCTTTCTTT	CASTGTGGEYTEAFF
TRBV5-1	TRBJ2-3	many	TRBD2	TGCGCCAGCAGCTTGGGCCTAGCGGGGAACACAGATACGCAGTATTTT	CASSLGLAGNTDTQYF
TRBV12-3/TRBV12-4	TRBJ2-3	many	TRBD2	TGTGCCAGCAGTCCGACTAGCGGGGGTATTACTAGCACAGATACGCAGTATTTT	CASSPTSGGITSTDTQYF
TRBV5-1	TRBJ2-7	many	TRBD2	TGCGCCAGCAGCTTTACTAGCGGGAGTTTCTACGAGCAGTACTTC	CASSFTSGSFYEQYF
TRBV5-1	TRBJ1-2	many	NA	TGCGCCAGCAGCTTTGACAGAAGATCCTATGGCTACACCTTC	CASSFDRRSYGYTF
TRBV20-1	TRBJ2-7	NA	NA	TGCAGTGCGGGAGGGGGACGAGGCTACGAGCAGTACTTC	CSAGGGRGYEQYF
TRBV7-9	TRBJ2-1	many	TRBD2	TGTGCCAGCAGCTCTACCCTCAGCGGGGGGGACAATGAGCAGTTCTTC	CASSSTLSGGDNEQFF
TRBV6-1	TRBJ2-7	many	NA	TGTGCCAGCAGTGATAGGCAGACCTACGAGCAGTACTTC	CASSDRQTYEQYF
TRBV2	TRBJ1-1	many	NA	TGTGCCAGCAGTGGAGGGGGGTGGACTGAAGCTTTCTTT	CASSGGGWTEAFF